This entry describes one TCR beta chain. Trimming removed 9 bases at V and 7 bases at J, with 30 bases between. Germline V gives CDR1 SGHAT, CDR2 FQNNGV. This CDR3 spans 17 amino acids. Co-extracted RNA and DNA came from roughly 20-30 mg of unsorted bulk tissue. The sample belongs to a study of tumor-infiltrating lymphocytes in primary liver carcinoma. In the study overall: The cohort included men and women aged 30 to 69 years. Sequencing of the samples generated roughly 3.65 to 7.5 million productive TCRbeta reads, with similar yields across tissue types.

Reverse transcription of 500 to 650 ng total RNA with a constant-region primer produced TCR beta cDNA. Libraries of TCR beta came from three nested multiplex PCR rounds with slightly modified ARM-PCR. For roughly 10 cycles apiece, the opening two PCR rounds ran with TRBV1-TRBV30 forward primers and a C-beta reverse primer. TCRdb reprocessed the multiplex PCR reads via MiXCR and lists one record per CDR3 protein. The sample has 95,000 to 150,000 distinct CDR3 sequences; 65% are singletons. This clonotype originated in a woman aged 55-70 years with primary liver carcinoma and hepatitis B virus infection. Source material: liver tumor tissue from sampling region 1. The subset was: tumor region T1, superior pole. The chain has TRBV11-2 and TRBJ2-5; possibly TRBD1 or TRBD2 for D (6 bases each). CDR3 sequence (DNA): TGTGCCAGTATCTCTGAAGGGGGTGTCTGGGGGGCAACGACCCAGTACTTC. Protein sequence: CASISEGGVWGATTQYF. Full variable domain (outside the CDR3, taken from reference TRBV11-2 and TRBJ2-5): EAGVAQSPRYKIIEKRQSVAFWCNPISGHATLYWYQQILGQGPKLLIQFQNNGVVDDSQLPKDRFSAERLKGVDSTLKIQPAKLEDSAVYLCASISEGGVWGATTQYFGPGTRLLVL.